Following are 14 T cell receptor beta chains from one sample sequenced in a study of OX40 agonist ivuxolimab in advanced cancers. Library generation was performed with the immunoSEQ multiplex PCR assay. Not all clones reach the TCRdb copy of this immuneACCESS table, which keeps in-frame sequences only. Checked studies attribute under half of the gap to unresolved V genes and leave the rest unexplained. The sample table records around 21,000 clones; 73% of these occur just once. The ten largest clones take up 33% of the sample. Sequencing used CD4+ or CD8+ T cells sorted from blood, obtained in a trial of the OX40 agonist ivuxolimab. The receptors were gathered from an adult with an advanced solid tumor such as melanoma, head and neck, liver or kidney cancer.

This chain links TRBV27 with TRBJ1-1; 8 bases match TRBD1. The CDR3 sequence is 15 residues long. Germline V gene sequence: CDR1 MNHEY, CDR2 SMNVEV (reference sequence). The V segment lost 5 bases and the J segment 1 base; nucleotides outside the gene matches: 6. CDR3 bases: TGTGCCAGCAGTCCGACCGGACAGGGGAACACTGAAGCTTTCTTT. Residues: CASSPTGQGNTEAFF.

This chain links TRBV15 with TRBJ1-5; possible D gene TRBD1, 6 bases. Between the trimmed V and J ends, which lost 0 bases and 7 bases, there was a span of 13 bases. CDR3 length: 15 residues. Germline lookup yields CDR1 LNHNV and CDR2 YYDKDF (reference sequence). CDR3 sequence reads: CATSRDSQGGQPQHF. The CDR3 coding sequence is TGTGCCACCAGCAGAGACTCACAGGGAGGACAGCCCCAGCATTTT.

The CDR3: CATSRDSEAFF. The CDR3 DNA reads as TGTGCCACCAGCAGAGATTCGGAAGCTTTCTTT. The chain links TRBV15 to TRBJ1-1; no reliable D call. Looked up from germline, CDR1 is LNHNV and CDR2 is YYDKDF (reference sequence). The CDR3 totals 11 residues. Trimming took off 0 bases at V and 8 bases at J, with 4 bases between the two ends.

This clone appeared once. The chain combines TRBV6-5 with TRBJ2-7; no definite D call. The CDR3 is made up of 12 amino acids. V lost 7 bases and J 3 bases, leaving 10 bases between the germline ends. CDR1 and CDR2 (germline): MNHEY, SVGAGI. The CDR3 region has the DNA TGTGCCAGCACCTCGACCCTCTACGAGCAGTACTTC. It encodes CASTSTLYEQYF.

This clone was seen more than once but under ten times. The chain combines TRBV9 with TRBJ2-4; 8 bases are shared with TRBD1. The CDR3 contains 19 residues. CDR1 and CDR2 from the germline V gene are SGDLS and YYNGEE. Trimming removed 4 bases from V and 2 bases from J; junction bases left unmatched: 17. The CDR3 DNA sequence: TGTGCCAGCAGCCAGCCGGGACAGGCTATTAGGGTGTCCAAAAACATTCAGTACTTC. It specifies CASSQPGQAIRVSKNIQYF.

This chain connects TRBV29-1 to TRBJ2-1; 8 bases are a match to TRBD2. Trimming at V came to 0 bases and at J to 7 bases, leaving 5 bases not matched to a gene. Germline CDR1 SQVTM, CDR2 ANQGSEA. The CDR3 runs to 14 residues. CDR3 loop: CSVEDPGGLNEQFF. The CDR3 nucleotides read TGCAGCGTTGAAGATCCGGGGGGGCTGAATGAGCAGTTCTTC.

This clone was detected only a few times. For the CDR3, the DNA is TGTGCCAGCAGCCCGACGGGGGGAAGGGGAGATACGCAGTATTTT. Amino acids: CASSPTGGRGDTQYF. The chain links TRBV5-5 to TRBJ2-3, with TRBD2 matching over 7 bases. The CDR3 contains 15 residues. With 4 bases clipped from V and 5 bases from J, the junction kept 10 bases outside the gene matches. In germline, CDR1 is SGHKS, CDR2 YYEKEE (reference sequence).

The rearrangement links TRBV7-8 to TRBJ2-7, with 10 bases aligning to TRBD2. The germline gives CDR1 SGHVS, CDR2 FQNEAQ. The trim removed 0 bases at V and 2 bases at J, leaving 10 bases unmatched. The CDR3 has 18 amino acids. CDR3 protein: CASSLAVSGLAETYEQYF. CDR3 DNA sequence: TGTGCCAGCAGCTTAGCGGTTTCCGGACTAGCGGAGACCTACGAGCAGTACTTC.

This chain links TRBV28 with TRBJ2-2; TRBD2 aligns across 11 bases. V shed 6 bases and J 4 bases; nucleotides not matched to a gene: 10. The CDR3 is 17 amino acids. The germline V gene has CDR1 MDHEN and CDR2 SYDVKM. The CDR3 DNA reads as TGTGCCAGCAGCCGAACACTAGCGGGGGACAGCACCGGGGAGCTGTTTTTT. Protein sequence: CASSRTLAGDSTGELFF.

The J gene is TRBJ1-4, the V gene TRBV15; no clear D gene. Germline lookup yields CDR1 LNHNV and CDR2 YYDKDF (reference sequence). V dropped 3 bases and J dropped 7 bases, with 12 bases sitting between them. CDR3 length: 14 amino acids. The CDR3 coding sequence is TGTGCCACCAGCAGTGATGGAGCGATTGAAAAACTGTTTTTT. This encodes CATSSDGAIEKLFF.

The chain employs TRBV7-9 and TRBJ1-1; D gene unclear. Trimming left V 6 bases short and J 0 bases short, with 8 bases between. Per germline, CDR1 SEHNR and CDR2 FQNEAQ (reference sequence). The CDR3 runs 13 residues. CDR3 region: CASSHTVNTEAFF. The CDR3 DNA is TGTGCCAGCAGTCATACAGTGAACACTGAAGCTTTCTTT.

The chain links TRBV6-4 to TRBJ1-1; no clear D gene. The CDR3 sequence is 14 residues long. From germline, CDR1 is MRHNA and CDR2 SNTAGT. The V end lost 0 bases, the J end lost 1 base, and 6 bases lay between the germline ends. The CDR3 region is CASSDSAGNTEAFF. Written as DNA, the CDR3 is TGTGCCAGCAGTGACTCGGCTGGGAACACTGAAGCTTTCTTT.

The rearrangement joins TRBV2 to TRBJ2-5, with 7 bases lining up with TRBD1. V shed 4 bases and J 1 base; nucleotides not matched to a gene: 0. Germline V gene data show CDR1 as SNHLY and CDR2 as FYNNEI. The CDR3 spans 13 residues. The CDR3 reads CASSGDSQETQYF. CDR3 coding DNA: TGTGCCAGCAGTGGGGACAGCCAAGAGACCCAGTACTTC.

The chain recombines TRBV19 with TRBJ2-1; 10 nucleotides match TRBD2. The germline V gene has CDR1 LNHDA and CDR2 SQIVND (reference sequence). V lost 5 bases, J lost 3 bases, and 4 bases stayed unmatched. The CDR3 loop spans 15 amino acids. The CDR3 DNA sequence: TGTGCCAGTAGTGCCTCTAGCGGGAGCTACAATGAGCAGTTCTTC. Translated, it gives CASSASSGSYNEQFF.